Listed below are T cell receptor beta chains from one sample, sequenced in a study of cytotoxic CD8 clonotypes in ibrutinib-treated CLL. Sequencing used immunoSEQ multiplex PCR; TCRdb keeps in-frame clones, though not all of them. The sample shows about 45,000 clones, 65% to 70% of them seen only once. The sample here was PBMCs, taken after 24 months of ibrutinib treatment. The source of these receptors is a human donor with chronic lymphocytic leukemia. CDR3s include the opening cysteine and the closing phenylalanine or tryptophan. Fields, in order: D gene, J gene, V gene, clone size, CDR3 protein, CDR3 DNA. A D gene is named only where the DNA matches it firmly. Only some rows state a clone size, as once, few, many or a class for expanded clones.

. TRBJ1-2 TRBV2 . CASSGPYGYTF TGTGCCAGCAGTGGACCCTATGGCTACACCTTC
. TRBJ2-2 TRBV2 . CASSGLTTPGELFF TGTGCCAGCAGCGGACTTACCACCCCCGGGGAGCTGTTTTTT
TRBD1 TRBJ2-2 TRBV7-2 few CASSLMGRLTGQGIGELFF TGTGCCAGCAGCTTAATGGGTCGACTCACGGGACAGGGGATCGGGGAGCTGTTTTTT
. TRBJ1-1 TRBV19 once CASSMRREATEAFF TGTGCCAGTAGTATGAGGCGGGAAGCCACTGAAGCTTTCTTT
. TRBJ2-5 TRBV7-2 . CASSPRETQYF TGTGCCAGCAGCCCTCGGGAGACCCAGTACTTC
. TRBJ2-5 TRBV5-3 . CARTWPLVVSLQETQYF TGTGCCAGAACCTGGCCTTTAGTAGTATCCTTACAAGAGACCCAGTACTTC
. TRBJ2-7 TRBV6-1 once CASSEWVTEGYEQYF TGTGCCAGCAGTGAATGGGTAACAGAGGGCTACGAGCAGTACTTC
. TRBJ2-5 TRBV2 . CASAWDFQETQYF TGTGCCAGCGCGTGGGACTTCCAAGAGACCCAGTACTTC
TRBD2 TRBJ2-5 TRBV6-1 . CASTSTSGTQETQYF TGTGCCAGCACTTCCACTAGCGGAACCCAAGAGACCCAGTACTTC
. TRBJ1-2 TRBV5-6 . CASSFTGSYGYTF TGTGCCAGCAGCTTTACGGGTAGCTATGGCTACACCTTC
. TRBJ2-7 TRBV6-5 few CASSYTSPVEQYF TGTGCCAGCAGTTACACCTCCCCCGTCGAGCAGTACTTC
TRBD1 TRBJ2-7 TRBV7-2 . CASSLGQGAYEQYF TGTGCCAGCAGCTTGGGACAGGGGGCCTACGAGCAGTACTTC
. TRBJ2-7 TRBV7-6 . CASSLARPGYEQYF TGTGCCAGCAGCTTAGCGCGTCCAGGTTACGAGCAGTACTTC
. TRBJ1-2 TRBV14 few CASSRTKGTYGYTF TGTGCCAGCAGCCGAACCAAGGGTACCTATGGCTACACCTTC
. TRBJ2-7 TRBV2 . CASKPSGGGDAAYEQYF TGTGCCAGCAAGCCTTCTGGGGGTGGGGACGCAGCCTACGAGCAGTACTTC
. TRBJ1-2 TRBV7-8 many CASSLTGDYGYTF TGTGCCAGCAGCTTAACTGGGGACTATGGCTACACCTTC
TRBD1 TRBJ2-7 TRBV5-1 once CASSGSGTDRPSYEQYF TGCGCCAGCAGCGGATCCGGGACAGACCGACCTTCCTACGAGCAGTACTTC
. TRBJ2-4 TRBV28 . CASTVRDLAKNIQYF TGTGCCAGCACGGTTCGGGATCTAGCCAAAAACATTCAGTACTTC
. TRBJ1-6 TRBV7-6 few CASSLGPDNSPLHF TGTGCCAGCAGCTTAGGACCGGACAATTCACCCCTCCACTTT
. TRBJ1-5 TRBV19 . CASSRVGNQPQHF TGTGCCAGTAGTAGGGTAGGCAATCAGCCCCAGCATTTT
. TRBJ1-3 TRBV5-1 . CASSLLTFTSGNTIYF TGCGCCAGCAGCCTCCTGACATTTACATCTGGAAACACCATATATTTT
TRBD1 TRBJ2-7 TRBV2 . CASRAQGTWYEQYF TGTGCCAGCAGGGCACAGGGGACATGGTACGAGCAGTACTTC
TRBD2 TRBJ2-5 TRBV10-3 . CAIRGSEREKTQYF TGTGCCATCCGAGGGAGTGAGCGGGAAAAGACCCAGTACTTC
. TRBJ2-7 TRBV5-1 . CASSLVSQGFEQYF TGCGCCAGCAGCTTGGTCTCACAGGGCTTCGAGCAGTACTTC
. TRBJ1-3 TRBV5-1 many CASSSSGFSGNTIYF TGCGCCAGCAGCTCATCAGGATTTTCTGGAAACACCATATATTTT
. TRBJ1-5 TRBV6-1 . CASSGRPYSNQPQHF TGTGCCAGCAGTGGCAGGCCGTATAGCAATCAGCCCCAGCATTTT
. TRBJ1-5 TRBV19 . CASSVGANQPQHF TGTGCCAGTAGTGTGGGGGCCAATCAGCCCCAGCATTTT
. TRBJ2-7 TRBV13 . CASREPVRSIEQYF TGTGCCAGCAGAGAGCCCGTGCGATCGATCGAGCAGTACTTC
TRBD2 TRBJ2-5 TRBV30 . CAWSAYSGGPQETQYF TGTGCCTGGAGTGCGTATAGCGGGGGACCCCAAGAGACCCAGTACTTC
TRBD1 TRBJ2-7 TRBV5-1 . CASSETGAYEQYF TGCGCCAGCAGCGAAACAGGGGCCTACGAGCAGTACTTC
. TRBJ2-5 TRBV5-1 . CASRASLETQYF TGCGCCAGCAGGGCTAGCTTGGAGACCCAGTACTTC